This T cell receptor beta chain stems from a study of CD8 T cells in ankylosing spondylitis. Study-wide findings and caveats: Clones linked to disease were reported to show significant enrichment in matched ankylosing spondylitis synovial fluid.

Many counts were recorded for this clonotype. Its cognate antigen is unknown. Scientists made TCR beta libraries using quantitative 5'-RACE with molecular barcodes. TCRdb ran MiXCR on the 5' RACE reads and lists one entry per CDR3 protein. Among fewer than 250,000 distinct CDR3 sequences listed, roughly 10% were seen once. The TCR sequence derives from a male donor with ankylosing spondylitis or in good health (not recorded which). Sequenced sample: blood, either unsorted or a sorted T cell fraction (not recorded which).

The CDR3 protein is CASSLGQNTGELFF. CDR3 DNA: TGCGCCAGCAGCTTGGGACAAAACACCGGGGAGCTGTTTTTT. This chain uses TRBV5-1 with TRBJ2-2, with unresolved D. This CDR3 region has 14 residues. V dropped 0 bases and J dropped 2 bases, with 5 bases sitting between them. The germline V gene has CDR1 SGHRS and CDR2 YFSETQ.